A selection of T cell receptor beta chains follows, all from one sample in a study of vaccination and CD4 T cells after COVID-19. Their antigens remain unidentified. TCRdb re-called the PCR reads through MiXCR, storing one row per CDR3 protein. The repertoire holds about 16,000 distinct CDR3 sequences, with 45% to 65% as singletons. Sample: CD4+ T cells from blood, cultured in vitro, taken before SARS-CoV-2 vaccination. These receptors all stem from a human donor who had recovered from COVID-19. Each CDR3 is given with its conserved first and last residue. Each record gives: clone size, V gene, J gene, D gene, CDR3 protein, CDR3 DNA. A D gene is named only where the DNA matches it firmly. A row's size may be missing; if present it is once, few, many or a size class.

.	TRBV12-3/TRBV12-4	TRBJ2-6	TRBD2	CASSSGTSGTGANVLTF	TGTGCCAGCAGTTCGGGGACTAGCGGGACCGGGGCCAACGTCCTGACTTTC
.	TRBV19	TRBJ2-7	TRBD2	CASSRTSGSLGEQYF	TGTGCCAGTAGTAGGACTAGCGGGAGTTTAGGAGAGCAGTACTTC
.	TRBV19	TRBJ2-2	.	CASSIVPGAGGELFF	TGTGCCAGTAGTATAGTGCCAGGGGCGGGCGGGGAGCTGTTTTTT
.	TRBV6-1	TRBJ2-3	TRBD2	CASRRTSATDTQYF	TGTGCCAGCAGAAGGACTAGCGCCACAGATACGCAGTATTTT
.	TRBV6-2/TRBV6-3	TRBJ2-5	.	CASSYSNEETQYF	TGTGCCAGCAGTTACTCTAACGAAGAGACCCAGTACTTC
.	TRBV27	TRBJ2-5	.	CASGRRGRETQYF	TGTGCCAGCGGAAGGAGGGGACGAGAGACCCAGTACTTC
.	TRBV5-1	TRBJ2-5	.	CASSLVTEETQYF	TGCGCCAGCAGCTTGGTAACAGAGGAGACCCAGTACTTC
.	TRBV28	TRBJ2-5	.	CASTSNGPTGRETQYF	TGTGCCAGCACTTCAAATGGTCCGACAGGACGGGAGACCCAGTACTTC
few	TRBV20-1	TRBJ2-5	TRBD2	CSARRRGGQETQYF	TGCAGTGCTCGTCGAAGGGGAGGGCAGGAGACCCAGTACTTC
.	TRBV6-5	TRBJ2-1	TRBD2	CASSYTLTSGRFNEQFF	TGTGCCAGCAGTTACACCCTAACTAGCGGGAGGTTTAATGAGCAGTTCTTC
.	TRBV20-1	TRBJ2-3	TRBD1	CSARRQGGSTDTQYF	TGCAGTGCTAGACGACAGGGGGGAAGCACAGATACGCAGTATTTT
.	TRBV19	TRBJ2-5	.	CASSMNRQETQYF	TGTGCCAGTAGTATGAATCGGCAAGAGACCCAGTACTTC
few	TRBV6-5	TRBJ1-1	.	CASSYSRGNTEAFF	TGTGCCAGCAGTTACAGCAGGGGGAACACTGAAGCTTTCTTT
few	TRBV20-1	TRBJ2-3	.	CSAFTLDRRTDTQYF	TGCAGTGCTTTCACCCTCGACAGGCGCACAGATACGCAGTATTTT
.	TRBV7-9	TRBJ2-5	.	CASRSGTKETQYF	TGTGCCAGCAGGTCCGGGACCAAAGAGACCCAGTACTTC
once	TRBV7-9	TRBJ2-2	.	CASSEWGSTGELFF	TGTGCCAGCAGCGAGTGGGGGTCCACCGGGGAGCTGTTTTTT
.	TRBV4-1	TRBJ2-1	.	CASSQVSYNEQFF	TGCGCCAGCAGCCAAGTTTCCTACAATGAGCAGTTCTTC
.	TRBV20-1	TRBJ2-7	TRBD2	CSARDGKAGENEQYF	TGCAGTGCTAGAGATGGAAAAGCGGGAGAGAACGAGCAGTACTTC
.	TRBV2	TRBJ2-7	.	CASSVEWMDEQYF	TGTGCCAGCAGCGTGGAGTGGATGGACGAGCAGTACTTC
few	TRBV2	TRBJ1-5	.	CASSIGGDQPQHF	TGTGCCAGCAGCATTGGAGGGGATCAGCCCCAGCATTTT
once	TRBV18	TRBJ1-6	.	CASSPPPGQNSPLHF	TGTGCCAGCTCACCACCCCCGGGCCAGAATTCACCCCTCCACTTT
.	TRBV20-1	TRBJ1-2	.	CSASRPNYGYTF	TGCAGTGCTAGCAGACCGAACTATGGCTACACCTTC
few	TRBV15	TRBJ2-1	TRBD1	CATSSGTGDFMGYNEQFF	TGTGCCACCAGCAGCGGGACAGGAGATTTCATGGGGTACAATGAGCAGTTCTTC
few	TRBV19	TRBJ1-5	.	CASRGLSRNYQPQHF	TGTGCCAGTAGAGGCCTATCCAGAAATTATCAGCCCCAGCATTTT
.	TRBV18	TRBJ1-1	.	CASSPRSPYQGTDEAFF	TGTGCCAGCTCACCACGGTCTCCTTACCAGGGGACGGATGAAGCTTTCTTT
.	TRBV15	TRBJ1-5	TRBD1	CATSRRTGGWQPQHF	TGTGCCACCAGCAGACGGACAGGGGGGTGGCAGCCCCAGCATTTT
once	TRBV6-2/TRBV6-3	TRBJ2-1	.	CAGLPLVSSYNEQFF	TGTGCCGGCCTCCCGCTGGTTTCGAGCTACAATGAGCAGTTCTTC
few	TRBV6-1	TRBJ2-3	TRBD1	CANGKGAGPDTQYF	TGTGCCAACGGCAAGGGGGCGGGCCCAGATACGCAGTATTTT
.	TRBV20-1	TRBJ2-6	.	CSASKTPSGANVLTF	TGCAGTGCTAGTAAAACTCCCTCTGGGGCCAACGTCCTGACTTTC
few	TRBV20-1	TRBJ2-5	.	CSAHDDNQETQYF	TGCAGTGCTCATGACGACAATCAAGAGACCCAGTACTTC
medium-sized	TRBV28	TRBJ2-6	.	CASNQQPSISGANVLTF	TGTGCCAGCAACCAACAGCCCAGCATCTCTGGGGCCAACGTCCTGACTTTC
few	TRBV7-3	TRBJ2-2	.	CASSSERSIVGELFF	TGTGCCAGCAGCTCCGAGCGGTCGATCGTCGGGGAGCTGTTTTTT
.	TRBV20-1	TRBJ1-1	.	CSARETAVMNTEAFF	TGCAGTGCTAGAGAAACGGCAGTGATGAACACTGAAGCTTTCTTT
.	TRBV6-2/TRBV6-3	TRBJ2-7	TRBD1	CASRPGQGYEQYF	TGTGCCAGCAGACCGGGACAGGGCTACGAGCAGTACTTC
.	TRBV19	TRBJ1-1	.	CASNSGRVNTEAFF	TGTGCCAGTAATAGCGGGAGAGTGAACACTGAAGCTTTCTTT
medium-sized	TRBV6-5	TRBJ2-7	.	CASSSTSGDYEQYF	TGTGCCAGCAGTTCGACATCGGGAGACTACGAGCAGTACTTC
few	TRBV6-5	TRBJ1-3	TRBD1	CASSFNRGRSTIYF	TGTGCCAGCAGTTTTAACAGGGGGCGGAGCACCATATATTTT
.	TRBV19	TRBJ2-3	.	CASSIDVLVGGRMADTQYF	TGTGCCAGTAGTATAGACGTCCTCGTTGGGGGACGCATGGCAGATACGCAGTATTTT
.	TRBV28	TRBJ2-7	TRBD2	CASSLMRLADYEQYF	TGTGCCAGCAGTTTAATGCGACTAGCGGATTACGAGCAGTACTTC
.	TRBV28	TRBJ1-2	.	CASSRVTGLNGYTF	TGTGCCAGCAGTCGTGTCACAGGGTTGAATGGCTACACCTTC
.	TRBV20-1	TRBJ2-5	TRBD2	CSALKLRTSGRALETQYF	TGCAGTGCTCTGAAACTCAGGACTAGCGGGAGGGCCTTGGAGACCCAGTACTTC
.	TRBV6-2/TRBV6-3	TRBJ2-7	.	CASSDYGIKQYF	TGTGCCAGCTCCGATTACGGGATTAAGCAGTACTTC
.	TRBV21-1	TRBJ1-1	.	CASSKARPDPEMNTEAFF	TGTGCCAGCAGCAAAGCACGACCGGACCCTGAAATGAACACTGAAGCTTTCTTT
.	TRBV20-1	TRBJ2-1	TRBD2	CSARVASGRGYNEQFF	TGCAGTGCTAGAGTGGCTAGCGGGAGGGGCTACAATGAGCAGTTCTTC
.	TRBV14	TRBJ2-1	TRBD2	CASSSTSGSEQFF	TGTGCCAGCAGCTCGACTAGCGGGAGTGAGCAGTTCTTC
.	TRBV20-1	TRBJ2-7	TRBD2	CSAYPGERESYEQYF	TGCAGTGCCTATCCGGGGGAGCGGGAATCCTACGAGCAGTACTTC
.	TRBV6-5	TRBJ2-2	.	CASSYMANTGELFF	TGTGCCAGCAGTTACATGGCGAACACCGGGGAGCTGTTTTTT
.	TRBV7-3	TRBJ2-2	.	CASKREGVTGELFF	TGTGCCAGCAAGAGGGAGGGGGTCACCGGGGAGCTGTTTTTT
.	TRBV7-6	TRBJ2-2	TRBD2	CASSLSLAGATGELFF	TGTGCCAGCAGCTTAAGCTTAGCGGGAGCGACCGGGGAGCTGTTTTTT
.	TRBV20-1	TRBJ2-3	TRBD2	CSAIPGLAEYTQYF	TGCAGTGCTATACCGGGACTAGCAGAATATACGCAGTATTTT
few	TRBV7-2	TRBJ2-3	TRBD2	CASSLARTSGTSTQYF	TGTGCCAGCAGCTTAGCCCGGACTAGCGGGACCTCTACGCAGTATTTT
.	TRBV24-1	TRBJ2-3	TRBD2	CATSDWPGLGDTQYF	TGTGCCACCAGTGATTGGCCGGGACTAGGGGATACGCAGTATTTT
.	TRBV27	TRBJ1-2	.	CASRTIDRSDGYTF	TGTGCCAGCAGGACCATAGACAGGAGCGATGGCTACACCTTC
few	TRBV28	TRBJ1-2	.	CASSLSQGNYGYTF	TGTGCCAGCAGTTTATCTCAGGGGAACTATGGCTACACCTTC
few	TRBV20-1	TRBJ2-7	TRBD2	CSAREESGRASYEQYF	TGCAGTGCTAGAGAGGAGAGCGGGAGGGCGTCCTACGAGCAGTACTTC